The entry below describes one TCR beta chain. Its antigen remains unknown. This sample was included in a study of T cell repertoires in cytomegalovirus infection. Study-wide context: It was recently identified HLA-C-restricted and well-studied HLA-B-restricted CMV epitopes that the study used. Public TCR beta signatures provided an indication of both CMV infection and a matching HLA type.

Via MiXCR, TCRdb re-called the reads, giving one row per CDR3 protein. The table includes approximately 280,000 distinct CDR3 sequences, approximately 22% detected once. CDR1 is SGHTA and CDR2 is FQGNSA in the germline V gene. This CDR3 is 14 amino acids long. V dropped 3 bases and J dropped 9 bases, with 15 bases sitting between them. This TCR derives from a human donor in good health (CMV status not recorded). Some clones in this sample may be carry-over from other donors' samples. The chain combines TRBV7-2 with TRBJ2-4, with D perhaps TRBD1 (6 bases). This specimen was cultured PBMCs, taken from culture after CMV antigen stimulation. The CDR3 DNA follows: TGTGCCAGCAGCTTTACCGGGACACTCGGCATTCAGTACTTC. As protein: CASSFTGTLGIQYF.